This is a list of T cell receptor beta chains from one sample in a study of esophageal squamous cell carcinoma under preoperative chemotherapy. MiXCR, run by TCRdb on the PCR reads, gives a single entry per CDR3 protein. The table has approximately 30,000 distinct CDR3 sequences, 40% to 60% seen once. This specimen was taken from a patient given preoperative chemotherapy. These receptors were collected from a human donor with esophageal squamous cell carcinoma. The donor label of this sample is uncertain. The conserved cysteine and the conserved F or W are not part of the CDR3 here. The order of the fields is V gene, CDR3 protein.

TRBV11-3,ASSLGGASTHIQY
TRBV7-6,ASSFEVWVLNTEAF
TRBV18,ASSLGIEYEQY
TRBV7-6,ARGSGGRDPDTQY
TRBV7-2,ASSLLAGGSGELF
TRBV7-2,ASTGRGPKDTQY
TRBV6-1,ASSPPPGPARNQPQH
TRBV5-1,ASSLAGGWNEQY
TRBV7-2,ASSYDWGEQY
TRBV6-2/TRBV6-3,ASSYTGPYEQY
TRBV7-3,ASSLIAGAQETQY
TRBV15,ATSREGQGVETQY
TRBV12-5,ASGTGDGANVLT
TRBV25-1,ASSEFPSGGAEAF
TRBV20-1,SARGETNTGELF
TRBV7-9,ASSNGTGAPYGYT
TRBV20-1,SAPGPPGRETQY
TRBV27,ASSVAGGETQY
TRBV12-3/TRBV12-4,ASTLDRGTDTQF
TRBV7-9,ASSQGLQAVSTDTQY
TRBV6-1,ASSHGEASTEEQF
TRBV7-6,ASSLDARLGGGAKEIQY
TRBV7-3,ASSSRLAGGDEQF
TRBV12-3/TRBV12-4,ASSSPGLANEQF
TRBV6-1,ASSVRPSGANVLT
TRBV27,ASREWSTDTQY
TRBV7-7,ASSTPSGSYNEQF
TRBV6-1,ARSGGGQAANTQY
TRBV5-1,ASSVSGANVLT
TRBV7-9,ASRPFRGGNEQF
TRBV7-8,ASSSGGPRTGAQF
TRBV6-4,ASSRLAGAADTQY
TRBV11-3,ASSLAGSAVSLAPPRNEQY
TRBV7-8,AASTGGLAQNTQY
TRBV7-3,ASSDGTGMETQY
TRBV11-2,ASSLDTGLAGSGGRAQDTQY
TRBV27,ASSLVGYEQY
TRBV6-1,ASSDQHIQF
TRBV7-2,ASSLGLAENEQF
TRBV7-6,ARGLGRADKDIQY
TRBV12-3/TRBV12-4,ASSLTSYYEQY
TRBV7-2,ASMRGVGLGEQY